This T cell receptor beta chain was documented in a study of PD-L1 blockade in urothelial cancer. Study-level points and caveats: Durable-benefit patients had greater expansion of tumor-associated blood clones at 3 weeks.

Turning to this clone: The antigen is undetermined.

The sample's time point: pretreatment peripheral blood. CDR3 length equals 15 residues. V shed 1 base and J shed 4 bases, with 13 bases lying between them. The germline V gene has CDR1 SEHNR and CDR2 FQNEAQ (reference sequence). Clones were sequenced by immunoSEQ multiplex PCR, and TCRdb holds only the in-frame ones, with some missing. The table records some 80,000 clones, around 81% of them present only once. This chain joins TRBV7-9 and TRBJ1-1; the D gene is possibly TRBD1 (6 bases). The sample consisted of PBMCs, taken around atezolizumab (anti-PD-L1) treatment. This receptor was taken from a man between 40 and 49 years old with urothelial cancer. DNA of the CDR3: TGTGCCAGCAGCTTAGAGTCGACAGGTATCACTGAAGCTTTCTTT. Amino acids: CASSLESTGITEAFF.